A selection of T cell receptor beta chains follows, all from one sample in a study of blood T cells in healthy people across ages. TCRdb called the 5' RACE reads again in MiXCR, with one record for every CDR3 protein. The table has about 730,000 distinct CDR3 sequences, around 40% seen once. The sequencing input was blood. These receptors were obtained from a woman aged 55 to 70 in good health. CDR3s include the opening cysteine and the closing phenylalanine or tryptophan. D genes are given only for firm matches. Some rows mark clone size as missing; the rest say once, few, many or name a class of expanded clone.

>TRBV7-3|TRBJ1-2|.|.
CASSLEQGGSYGYTF
TGTGCCAGCAGCTTAGAGCAGGGTGGGAGCTATGGCTACACCTTC
>TRBV9|TRBJ2-1|.|.
CVSSVATGDSSYGNEQFF
TGTGTCAGCAGCGTAGCTACGGGGGACAGCTCCTACGGCAATGAGCAGTTCTTC
>TRBV7-3|TRBJ1-1|.|TRBD1
CASSLSGGGGGTEAFF
TGTGCCAGCAGCTTATCAGGGGGGGGAGGCGGGACTGAAGCTTTCTTT
>TRBV29-1|TRBJ1-1|once|.
CSVEQQGNTEAFF
TGCAGCGTTGAACAACAGGGGAACACTGAAGCTTTCTTT
>TRBV20-1|TRBJ2-7|few|.
CSARDKGVNEQYF
TGCAGTGCTAGAGATAAGGGGGTTAACGAGCAGTACTTC
>TRBV28|TRBJ2-6|few|.
CASSLPGSAGANVLTF
TGTGCCAGCAGTTTGCCGGGGTCGGCTGGGGCCAACGTCCTGACTTTC
>TRBV7-9|TRBJ2-7|few|TRBD2
CASSGWTSGGRSYEQYF
TGTGCCAGCAGCGGATGGACTAGCGGGGGGCGCTCCTACGAGCAGTACTTC
>TRBV4-2|TRBJ2-3|.|TRBD2
CASSHIGLAENADTQYF
TGTGCCAGCAGCCACATAGGCCTAGCGGAGAACGCAGATACGCAGTATTTT
>TRBV5-1|TRBJ2-5|.|.
CASSPPGPQETQYF
TGCGCCAGCAGCCCCCCCGGGCCCCAAGAGACCCAGTACTTC
>TRBV2|TRBJ2-5|few|.
CASEAGQETQYF
TGTGCCAGCGAGGCAGGGCAAGAGACCCAGTACTTC
>TRBV11-2|TRBJ1-2|.|.
CASSFGGEVGYTF
TGTGCCAGCAGCTTTGGAGGAGAGGTCGGCTACACCTTC
>TRBV3-1|TRBJ1-5|.|.
CASSQGLGQPQHF
TGTGCCAGCAGCCAAGGGCTAGGTCAGCCCCAGCATTTT
>TRBV13|TRBJ2-3|.|TRBD2
CASSLGGGGPYSTDTQYF
TGTGCCAGCAGCTTAGGTGGCGGGGGACCTTATAGCACAGATACGCAGTATTTT
>TRBV2|TRBJ2-5|.|.
CASRRGAGRSDQETQYF
TGTGCCAGCAGGAGGGGGGCCGGACGATCCGATCAAGAGACCCAGTACTTC
>TRBV27|TRBJ2-1|few|TRBD1
CASRPTGGNEQFF
TGTGCCAGCAGGCCAACAGGGGGCAATGAGCAGTTCTTC
>TRBV27|TRBJ2-5|.|.
CASSARARETQYF
TGTGCCAGCAGTGCCAGGGCCCGAGAGACCCAGTACTTC
>TRBV4-3|TRBJ2-7|few|TRBD2
CASSQDYLAESSYEQYF
TGCGCCAGCAGCCAAGATTACCTAGCGGAGTCGTCCTACGAGCAGTACTTC
>TRBV20-1|TRBJ2-7|.|.
CSATNPDRSSYEQYF
TGCAGTGCTACCAACCCCGACAGGAGCTCCTACGAGCAGTACTTC
>TRBV6-5|TRBJ2-7|few|.
CASSLQGFSYEQYF
TGTGCCAGCAGTTTACAGGGTTTCTCCTACGAGCAGTACTTC
>TRBV5-6|TRBJ2-1|.|.
CAGSLGLRYNEQFF
TGTGCCGGCAGCCTGGGACTGCGTTACAATGAGCAGTTCTTC
>TRBV5-1|TRBJ1-6|few|.
CASSLEILNSPLHF
TGCGCCAGCAGCTTGGAGATCCTTAATTCACCCCTCCACTTT
>TRBV6-5|TRBJ2-5|.|TRBD1
CASSYASLGQGQETQYF
TGTGCCAGCAGTTACGCGTCTTTAGGACAGGGTCAAGAGACCCAGTACTTC
>TRBV4-3|TRBJ1-2|.|.
CASSQEELYGYTF
TGCGCCAGCAGCCAAGAGGAACTCTATGGCTACACCTTC
>TRBV29-1|TRBJ1-2|few|TRBD1
CSVEVTGDGYTF
TGCAGCGTTGAAGTCACAGGGGATGGCTACACCTTC
>TRBV6-2/TRBV6-3|TRBJ2-5|many|TRBD2
CASRRRTSDQETQYF
TGTGCCAGCAGACGCCGAACTAGCGACCAAGAGACCCAGTACTTC
>TRBV28|TRBJ2-7|.|TRBD1
CASSILGTEFLYEQYF
TGTGCCAGCAGTATCCTCGGGACAGAATTTTTATACGAGCAGTACTTC
>TRBV6-1|TRBJ2-7|.|.
CASSEGGPNYEQYF
TGTGCCAGCAGTGAGGGGGGCCCGAACTACGAGCAGTACTTC
>TRBV2|TRBJ2-5|.|.
CASNLRQQETQYF
TGTGCCAGCAACTTGAGGCAGCAAGAGACCCAGTACTTC
>TRBV10-3|TRBJ2-3|few|TRBD2
CAISGGTSGSVDTQYF
TGTGCCATCAGTGGAGGGACTAGCGGGAGTGTAGATACGCAGTATTTT
>TRBV3-1|TRBJ2-1|.|TRBD2
CDSSNLAGANEQFF
TGTGACAGCAGTAATTTAGCGGGGGCAAATGAGCAGTTCTTC
>TRBV12-3/TRBV12-4|TRBJ2-3|.|TRBD2
CACSKGLAGSTDTQYF
TGTGCCTGCAGTAAGGGACTAGCGGGGAGTACAGATACGCAGTATTTT
>TRBV7-9|TRBJ2-1|few|.
CASSSTEGFDNEQFF
TGTGCCAGCAGCAGTACCGAGGGATTCGACAATGAGCAGTTCTTC
>TRBV7-2|TRBJ1-5|few|.
CASSLRGEGNQPQHF
TGTGCCAGCAGCTTACGGGGTGAGGGCAATCAGCCCCAGCATTTT
>TRBV24-1|TRBJ2-3|.|TRBD2
CATSDWASGSTDTQYF
TGTGCCACCAGTGATTGGGCTAGCGGGAGCACAGATACGCAGTATTTT
>TRBV5-5|TRBJ2-3|.|.
CASSLDGRTDTQYF
TGTGCCAGCAGTCTCGACGGACGCACAGATACGCAGTATTTT
>TRBV11-2|TRBJ1-1|many|.
CASSPVEVGTEAFF
TGTGCCAGCAGCCCCGTAGAGGTGGGCACTGAAGCTTTCTTT
>TRBV7-9|TRBJ2-3|.|.
CASAPRASSTDTQYF
TGTGCCAGCGCCCCCAGGGCCTCTAGCACAGATACGCAGTATTTT
>TRBV20-1|TRBJ2-1|few|TRBD2
CSCNSVRRGYNEQFF
TGCAGTTGCAATTCCGTGCGGCGGGGGTACAATGAGCAGTTCTTC
>TRBV28|TRBJ2-3|few|.
CASRRTGIPGDTQYF
TGTGCCAGCAGAAGAACCGGGATCCCAGGAGATACGCAGTATTTT
>TRBV10-3|TRBJ2-1|.|.
CAISKDFSSLYNEQFF
TGTGCCATCAGTAAGGACTTCTCTTCGCTCTACAATGAGCAGTTCTTC
>TRBV20-1|TRBJ2-3|few|TRBD2
CSALLTSGVGDTQYF
TGCAGTGCTCTCCTGACTAGCGGGGTGGGGGATACGCAGTATTTT
>TRBV7-6|TRBJ2-6|.|.
CASSLALISGANVLTF
TGTGCCAGCAGCTTAGCGCTTATCTCTGGGGCCAACGTCCTGACTTTC
>TRBV28|TRBJ1-2|few|.
CASSPPLSLKDYGYTF
TGTGCCAGCAGTCCCCCCCTGAGTTTGAAGGACTATGGCTACACCTTC
>TRBV29-1|TRBJ2-7|many|.
CSASPDVTPVGEQYF
TGCAGCGCCTCCCCGGACGTAACCCCCGTGGGCGAGCAGTACTTC
>TRBV9|TRBJ2-7|few|.
CASSVGSGLATYEQYF
TGTGCCAGCAGCGTAGGATCGGGGCTAGCGACCTACGAGCAGTACTTC
>TRBV14|TRBJ1-2|.|.
CASSQVYRPNYGYTF
TGTGCCAGCAGCCAAGTTTACAGACCTAACTATGGCTACACCTTC
>TRBV28|TRBJ1-4|few|TRBD1
CASSSPTGVEKLFF
TGTGCCAGCAGTTCACCGACAGGGGTTGAAAAACTGTTTTTT
>TRBV20-1|TRBJ1-2|many|.
CSVRVKDKYGYTF
TGCAGTGTCAGGGTCAAGGACAAGTATGGCTACACCTTC
>TRBV12-3/TRBV12-4|TRBJ2-1|.|TRBD2
CASSRSGKNEQFF
TGTGCCAGCAGCCGTAGCGGGAAAAATGAGCAGTTCTTC
>TRBV15|TRBJ1-4|.|TRBD1
CATSGGTGGEKLFF
TGTGCCACCAGCGGCGGGACAGGGGGCGAAAAACTGTTTTTT
>TRBV9|TRBJ2-7|.|TRBD2
CASSTRLAAGEQYF
TGTGCCAGCAGCACCAGACTAGCGGCGGGGGAGCAGTACTTC